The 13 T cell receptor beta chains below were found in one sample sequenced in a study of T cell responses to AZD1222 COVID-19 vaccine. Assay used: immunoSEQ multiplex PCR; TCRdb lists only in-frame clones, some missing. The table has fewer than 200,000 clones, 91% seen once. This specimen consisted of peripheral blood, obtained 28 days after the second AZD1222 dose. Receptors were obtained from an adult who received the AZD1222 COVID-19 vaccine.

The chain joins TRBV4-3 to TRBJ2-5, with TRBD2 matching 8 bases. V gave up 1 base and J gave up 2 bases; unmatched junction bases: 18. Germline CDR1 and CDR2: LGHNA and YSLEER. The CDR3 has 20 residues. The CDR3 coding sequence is TGCGCCAGCAGCCAAGTGTTTAGCGGGGTATACCGGAGGAGGCAAGAGACCCAGTACTTC. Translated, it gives CASSQVFSGVYRRRQETQYF.

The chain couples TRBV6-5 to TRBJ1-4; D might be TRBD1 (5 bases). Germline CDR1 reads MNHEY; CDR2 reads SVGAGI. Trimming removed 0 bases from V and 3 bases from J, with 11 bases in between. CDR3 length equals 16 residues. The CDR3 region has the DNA TGTGCCAGCAGTTACTCGGGGACCGTCTCTAATGAAAAACTGTTTTTT. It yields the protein CASSYSGTVSNEKLFF.

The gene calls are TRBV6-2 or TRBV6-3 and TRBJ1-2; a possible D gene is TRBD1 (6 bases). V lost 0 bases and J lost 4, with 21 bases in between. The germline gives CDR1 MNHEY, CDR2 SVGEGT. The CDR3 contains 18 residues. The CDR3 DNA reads TGTGCCAGCAGTTACTCGAATCTCGCAGGGGCTGGGGTCTATGGCTACACCTTC. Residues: CASSYSNLAGAGVYGYTF.

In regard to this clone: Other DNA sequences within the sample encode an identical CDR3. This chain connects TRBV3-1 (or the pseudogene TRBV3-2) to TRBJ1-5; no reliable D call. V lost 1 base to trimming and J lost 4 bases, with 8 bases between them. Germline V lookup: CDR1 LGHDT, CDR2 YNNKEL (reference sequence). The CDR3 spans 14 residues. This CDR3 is CASSQGKGNQPQHF. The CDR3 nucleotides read TGTGCCAGCAGCCAAGGGAAAGGGAATCAGCCCCAGCATTTT.

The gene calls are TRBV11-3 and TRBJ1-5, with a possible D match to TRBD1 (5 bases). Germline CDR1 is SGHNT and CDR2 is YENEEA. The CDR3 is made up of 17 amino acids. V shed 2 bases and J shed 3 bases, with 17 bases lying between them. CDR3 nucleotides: TGTGCCAGCAGCTTAAGGGTCCGAACAGGTTCCAATCAGCCCCAGCATTTT. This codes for CASSLRVRTGSNQPQHF.

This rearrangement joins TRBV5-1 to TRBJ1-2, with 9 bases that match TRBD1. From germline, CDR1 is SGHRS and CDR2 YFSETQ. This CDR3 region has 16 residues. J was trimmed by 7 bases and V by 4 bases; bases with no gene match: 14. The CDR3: CASSPSGTGSLGGYTF. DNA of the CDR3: TGCGCCAGCAGCCCGTCCGGGACAGGGAGTCTGGGTGGCTACACCTTC.

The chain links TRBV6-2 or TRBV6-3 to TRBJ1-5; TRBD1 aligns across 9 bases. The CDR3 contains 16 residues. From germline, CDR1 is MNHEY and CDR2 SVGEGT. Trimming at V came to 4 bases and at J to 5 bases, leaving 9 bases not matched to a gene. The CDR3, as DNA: TGTGCCAGCAGTTCCTACCGGACAGGGGACCATCAGCCCCAGCATTTT. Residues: CASSSYRTGDHQPQHF.

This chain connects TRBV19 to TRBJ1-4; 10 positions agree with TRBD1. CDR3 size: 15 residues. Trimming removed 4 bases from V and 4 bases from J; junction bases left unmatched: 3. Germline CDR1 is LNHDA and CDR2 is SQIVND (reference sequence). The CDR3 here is CASSNRDRGNEKLFF. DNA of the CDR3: TGTGCCAGTAGTAACCGGGACAGGGGTAATGAAAAACTGTTTTTT.

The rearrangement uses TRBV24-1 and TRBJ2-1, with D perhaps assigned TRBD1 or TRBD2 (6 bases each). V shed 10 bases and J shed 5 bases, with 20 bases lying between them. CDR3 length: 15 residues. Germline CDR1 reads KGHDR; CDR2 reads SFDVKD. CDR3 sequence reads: CATSGASAGDNEQFF. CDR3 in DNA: TGTGCCACTTCAGGGGCTAGCGCTGGAGACAATGAGCAGTTCTTC.

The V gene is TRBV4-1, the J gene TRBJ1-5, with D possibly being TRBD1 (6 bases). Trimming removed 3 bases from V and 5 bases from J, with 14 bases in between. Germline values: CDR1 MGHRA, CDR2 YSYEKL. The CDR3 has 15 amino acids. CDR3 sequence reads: CASSQGGRGHQPQHF. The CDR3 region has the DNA TGCGCCAGCAGCCAGGGGGGCAGGGGCCATCAGCCCCAGCATTTT.

CDR3 protein: CASSSVAGYGETQYF. CDR3 bases: TGTGCCAGCAGCTCCGTAGCGGGATACGGTGAGACCCAGTACTTC. The chain combines TRBV7-8 with TRBJ2-5, with TRBD2 identical over 8 bases. The CDR3 contains 15 residues. V lost 4 bases, J lost 5 bases, and 9 bases stayed unmatched. Per the germline V gene, CDR1 is SGHVS and CDR2 is FQNEAQ. The full variable domain, rest sourced from reference TRBV7-8 and TRBJ2-5, is GAGVSQSPRYKVAKRGQDVALRCDPISGHVSLFWYQQALGQGPEFLTYFQNEAQLDKSGLPSDRFFAERPEGSVSTLKIQRTQQEDSAVYLCASSSVAGYGETQYFGPGTRLLVL.

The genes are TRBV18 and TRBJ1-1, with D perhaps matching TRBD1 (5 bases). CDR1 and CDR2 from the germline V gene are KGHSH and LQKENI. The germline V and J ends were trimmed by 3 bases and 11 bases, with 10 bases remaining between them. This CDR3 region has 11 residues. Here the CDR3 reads CASSPGEGAFF. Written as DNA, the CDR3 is TGTGCCAGCTCACCGGGGGAAGGGGCTTTCTTT. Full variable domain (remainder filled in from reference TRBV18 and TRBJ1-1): NAGVMQNPRHLVRRRGQEARLRCSPMKGHSHVYWYRQLPEEGLKFMVYLQKENIIDESGMPKERFSAEFPKEGPSILRIQQVVRGDSAAYFCASSPGEGAFFGQGTRLTVV.

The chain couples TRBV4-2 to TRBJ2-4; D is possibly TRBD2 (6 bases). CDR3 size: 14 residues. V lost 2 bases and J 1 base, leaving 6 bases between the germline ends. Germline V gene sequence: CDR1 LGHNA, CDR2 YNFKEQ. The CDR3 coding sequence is TGTGCCAGCAGCCAACGGGGGGCCAAAAACATTCAGTACTTC. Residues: CASSQRGAKNIQYF.